The 30 T cell receptor beta chains reported below all come from one sample, sequenced in a study of blood T cell repertoires in COVID-19 (dated by TCRdb to between 2020 and 2021). Libraries were made using the immunoSEQ multiplex PCR assay. In its TCRdb copy, this immuneACCESS table keeps in-frame sequences only and misses some clones. Where compared with another copy, unresolved V genes explain less than half of these, and the others have no known cause. This sample is represented by around 60,000 clones; approximately 80% of them were singletons. The ten largest clonotypes hold 10% of the sample. Sequencing was carried out using peripheral blood. All receptors derive from a man between 45 and 60 years old with COVID-19, enrolled during active disease.

Only one count was recorded for this clone. The chain uses TRBV12-3 or TRBV12-4 and TRBJ1-2; no clear D. This CDR3 region has 13 residues. V was pared by 2 bases and J by 6 bases, with 10 bases between. This CDR3 reads CASSLSGLHGYTF. In nucleotides, the CDR3 is TGTGCCAGCAGTTTATCCGGTTTGCATGGCTACACCTTC.

The J gene is TRBJ2-1, the V gene TRBV30; 8 nucleotides line up with TRBD1. The trim removed 4 bases at V and 0 bases at J, leaving 14 bases unmatched. CDR1 and CDR2 (germline): GTSNPN, SVGIG (reference sequence). The CDR3 consists of 18 residues. The CDR3 nucleotides read TGTGCCTGGAATCGGGACAGGTCAGTCGGTAGCTCCTACAATGAGCAGTTCTTC. It is translated as CAWNRDRSVGSSYNEQFF.

For this clone: The junction and the germline gene differ at one end; a read error may be behind it. The chain employs TRBV3-1 (or the pseudogene TRBV3-2) and TRBJ2-1; 7 nucleotides agree with TRBD2. Germline V gives CDR1 LGHDT, CDR2 YNNKEL (reference sequence). The CDR3 contains 12 residues. CDR3 sequence: CASSLSGGGGIF. CDR3 DNA: TGTGCCAGCAGTCTGTCGGGAGGCGGCGGGATCTTC.

The chain uses TRBV11-3 and TRBJ2-5; 8 nucleotides align to TRBD1. The V and J ends lost 2 bases and 5 bases, in that order; junction bases with no gene match: 7. The CDR3 loop spans 15 amino acids. The germline CDR1 and CDR2 sequences are SGHNT and YENEEA. DNA for the CDR3: TGTGCCAGCAGCTTATCAGGGGGCCCCGGGGAGACCCAGTACTTC. It codes for CASSLSGGPGETQYF.

The chain uses TRBV30 and TRBJ2-1; D is perhaps TRBD2 (6 bases). The CDR3 covers 17 residues. CDR1 GTSNPN and CDR2 SVGIG come from the germline V gene (reference sequence). With 0 bases removed from V and 1 base from J, the gap between germline ends came to 16 bases. CDR3 in amino acids: CAWSVWVGSGSYNEQFF. In DNA form, the CDR3 reads TGTGCCTGGAGTGTATGGGTCGGGAGTGGTTCCTACAATGAGCAGTTCTTC.

This chain connects TRBV27 to TRBJ2-1; TRBD2 is a possible D gene (6 bases). The germline V gene has CDR1 MNHEY and CDR2 SMNVEV (reference sequence). V was clipped by 4 bases and J by 0 bases, with 10 bases between them. The CDR3 loop spans 15 amino acids. CDR3: CASSYAGPSYNEQFF. The CDR3 DNA is TGTGCCAGCAGTTATGCGGGGCCCTCCTACAATGAGCAGTTCTTC.

The sample holds one count of this clone. The chain combines TRBV16 with TRBJ2-3, with D possibly TRBD2 on 6 matching bases. CDR3 length: 16 residues. The V gene's germline CDR1 is KGHSY and CDR2 FQNENV. Trimming stripped 5 bases from V and 4 bases from J, with 19 bases between. This CDR3 reads CASSSQGGLVADTQYF. CDR3 in DNA: TGTGCCAGCAGCTCCCAAGGAGGGTTGGTCGCAGATACGCAGTATTTT.

The gene calls are TRBV6-5 and TRBJ1-4; a possible D gene is TRBD1 (6 bases). The germline CDR1 and CDR2 sequences are MNHEY and SVGAGI. The CDR3 is 13 residues long. Trimming removed 7 bases from V and 7 bases from J, with 13 bases in between. CDR3 loop: CASKIQGAEKLFF. Written as DNA, the CDR3 is TGTGCCAGCAAGATACAGGGAGCTGAAAAACTGTTTTTT.

V gene TRBV3-1 (or the pseudogene TRBV3-2) combines with J gene TRBJ2-1, with TRBD2 as a possible D gene (7 bases). Germline assignment: CDR1 LGHDT and CDR2 YNNKEL (reference sequence). Trimming shortened V by 1 base and J by 3 bases, and 10 bases separated the two germline ends. This CDR3 is built from 15 residues. The CDR3 region is CASSQAGEGYNEQFF. The CDR3 bases are TGTGCCAGCAGCCAAGCAGGGGAGGGCTACAATGAGCAGTTCTTC.

This chain connects TRBV11-2 to TRBJ1-3; D not certain. Germline CDR1 SGHAT, CDR2 FQNNGV. The CDR3 spans 16 residues. V lost 5 bases and J 0 bases, leaving 14 bases between the germline ends. CDR3 sequence reads: CASSVRPESSGNTIYF. CDR3 sequence (DNA): TGTGCCAGCAGCGTCAGGCCCGAGAGCTCTGGAAACACCATATATTTT.

The chain uses TRBV6-5 and TRBJ2-7, with a tentative D call TRBD2 (5 bases). This CDR3 is built from 15 residues. The germline gives CDR1 MNHEY, CDR2 SVGAGI. V gave up 0 bases and J gave up 0 bases, with 9 bases separating them. The CDR3 loop is CASSYSRATSYEQYF. CDR3 nucleotides: TGTGCCAGCAGTTACTCGAGGGCGACCTCCTACGAGCAGTACTTC.

The chain uses TRBV30 and TRBJ1-2; a weak D match, TRBD1 (6 bases). V lost 8 bases and J lost 3, with 13 bases in between. CDR1 is GTSNPN, CDR2 SVGIG, per germline (reference sequence). The CDR3 runs 12 residues. The CDR3 DNA reads as TGTGCCCGTGGGGAGGGGGACTATGGCTACACCTTC. Translating gives CARGEGDYGYTF. The whole variable domain, remainder taken from reference TRBV30 and TRBJ1-2, is SQTIHQWPATLVQPVGSPLSLECTVEGTSNPNLYWYRQAAGRGLQLLFYSVGIGQISSEVPQNLSASRPQDRQFILSSKKLLLSDSGFYLCARGEGDYGYTFGSGTRLTVV.

This clone was picked up a small number of times. The chain uses TRBV7-9 and TRBJ1-5, with 8 bases fitting TRBD1. The CDR3 sequence is 14 residues long. CDR1 SEHNR and CDR2 FQNEAQ come from the germline V gene (reference sequence). The V gene end was trimmed by 3 bases and the J gene end by 5 bases; junction bases not matched to a gene: 3. The CDR3 DNA is TGTGCCAGCAGCTTGGCAGGGGGCCATCAGCCCCAGCATTTT. Protein product: CASSLAGGHQPQHF.

This clone has a handful of counts. The chain combines TRBV14 with TRBJ1-4, with D maybe TRBD1 (5 bases). V was shortened by 4 bases and J by 7 bases, with 16 bases between the two germline ends. Germline V lookup: CDR1 SGHDN, CDR2 FVKESK. The CDR3 spans 15 residues. DNA for the CDR3: TGTGCCAGCAGCCTTGAAAGGGGCTCCAGTGAAAAACTGTTTTTT. Translation gives CASSLERGSSEKLFF.

There are many counts of this clone. This chain connects TRBV10-1 to TRBJ2-7; 9 positions match TRBD2. The CDR3 spans 13 residues. Germline V gives CDR1 WNHNN, CDR2 SYGVQD (reference sequence). Trimming cost V 10 bases and J 6 bases; bases outside gene matches: 10. The CDR3: CAIRLAGVCEQYF. The CDR3 DNA follows: TGCGCCATCCGATTAGCGGGAGTGTGCGAGCAGTACTTC.

The chain joins TRBV3-1 (or the pseudogene TRBV3-2) to TRBJ2-7; 13 nucleotides match TRBD2. V dropped 4 bases and J dropped 6; count of bases not matched to a gene: 12. The CDR3 covers 17 residues. CDR1 and CDR2 from the germline V gene are LGHDT and YNNKEL (reference sequence). The CDR3 sequence is CASSLALGLAGSREQYF. CDR3 sequence (DNA): TGTGCCAGCAGCCTCGCTCTGGGACTAGCGGGATCTCGCGAGCAGTACTTC.

The rearrangement uses TRBV10-3 and TRBJ2-1, with D uncertain. Between the trimmed V and J ends, which lost 0 bases and 12 bases, there was a span of 12 bases. Per germline, CDR1 ENHRY and CDR2 SYGVKD. The CDR3 consists of 13 residues. CDR3 nucleotide sequence: TGTGCCATCAGTGAGTCGAACTCCCTAGGGCAGTTCTTC. Residues: CAISESNSLGQFF.

This chain links TRBV9 with TRBJ2-1; 9 bases align to TRBD1. Germline V gives CDR1 SGDLS, CDR2 YYNGEE. The CDR3 is 15 residues long. With V trimmed by 2 bases and J by 2 bases, 2 bases remained unmatched. The CDR3 sequence is CASSVDRGTYNEQFF. CDR3 coding DNA: TGTGCCAGCAGCGTTGACAGGGGGACCTACAATGAGCAGTTCTTC.

There are a few counts of this clone. The chain couples TRBV19 to TRBJ1-5; 11 bases line up with TRBD1. The CDR3 totals 15 residues. V shed 3 bases and J 7 bases; nucleotides not matched to a gene: 5. Germline loops: CDR1 LNHDA, CDR2 SQIVND (reference sequence). The CDR3 spells CASSIRTGGRQPQHF. The CDR3 region has the DNA TGTGCCAGTAGTATCCGGACAGGGGGCAGGCAGCCCCAGCATTTT.

CDR3 coding DNA: TGTGCCAGCAGCTTAAACGCGGGAGGGCTCGAGACCCAGTACTTC. Its protein is CASSLNAGGLETQYF. The V call is TRBV7-3, the J call TRBJ2-5; 9 nucleotides align to TRBD2. V lost 1 base, J lost 5 bases, and 5 bases stayed unmatched. This CDR3 comprises 15 residues. Per germline, CDR1 SGHTA and CDR2 FQGTGA.

The chain joins TRBV7-3 to TRBJ2-1; 8 nucleotides line up with TRBD2. Germline V gene data show CDR1 as SGHTA and CDR2 as FQGTGA. The CDR3 covers 15 residues. V shed 1 base and J 8 bases; nucleotides not matched to a gene: 7. The CDR3 DNA is TGTGCCAGCAGCTTAATTGGGACTAGTGGCCATGAGCAGTTCTTC. Amino acids: CASSLIGTSGHEQFF.

The V gene is TRBV11-2, the J gene TRBJ2-7; 10 bases line up with TRBD2. Germline CDR1 and CDR2: SGHAT and FQNNGV. V gave up 2 bases and J gave up 6 bases; unmatched junction bases: 4. CDR3 size: 14 residues. In DNA form, the CDR3 reads TGTGCCAGCAGCTTATTAGCGGGAGGCTTCGAGCAGTACTTC. This translates into CASSLLAGGFEQYF.

The rearrangement uses TRBV11-2 and TRBJ1-1; D is uncertain. There are 10 residues in the CDR3. V was clipped by 11 bases and J by 1 base, with 5 bases between them. Germline CDR1 SGHAT, CDR2 FQNNGV. The CDR3 here is CAAGNTEAFF. In DNA, the CDR3 is TGTGCCGCCGGGAACACTGAAGCTTTCTTT.

This clone was detected once. CDR3 sequence: CASSLMRGWGVYEQYF. CDR3 DNA sequence: TGTGCCAGCAGTTTAATGCGGGGATGGGGGGTCTACGAGCAGTACTTC. The V gene is TRBV28, the J gene TRBJ2-7; maybe TRBD2 (6 bases). Trimming left V 2 bases short and J 3 bases short, with 17 bases between. CDR1 MDHEN and CDR2 SYDVKM come from the germline V gene. The CDR3 runs to 16 residues. Together with reference TRBV28 and TRBJ2-7, the CDR3 gives the full variable domain: DVKVTQSSRYLVKRTGEKVFLECVQDMDHENMFWYRQDPGLGLRLIYFSYDVKMKEKGDIPEGYSVSREKKERFSLILESASTNQTSMYLCASSLMRGWGVYEQYFGPGTRLTVT.

The chain couples TRBV7-2 to TRBJ2-2; 8 bases are a match to TRBD2. Losses at the gene ends were 9 bases for V and 0 bases for J; bases not matched to a gene: 9. The CDR3 is 16 amino acids. Germline values: CDR1 SGHTA, CDR2 FQGNSA. The CDR3 protein is CARSGGGHTNTGELFF. The CDR3 nucleotides are TGTGCCAGATCCGGGGGGGGACACACGAACACCGGGGAGCTGTTTTTT.

To note about this clone: Additional DNA sequences in this sample encode the identical CDR3. V usage is TRBV7-9 and J usage is TRBJ1-1; weak D call: TRBD1 (5 bases). Trimming removed 5 bases from V and 1 base from J, with 11 bases in between. The germline CDR1 and CDR2 sequences are SEHNR and FQNEAQ (reference sequence). This CDR3 spans 14 amino acids. The CDR3 protein is CASSPGHTNTEAFF. CDR3 DNA sequence: TGTGCCAGCAGCCCCGGACACACGAACACTGAAGCTTTCTTT.

The chain combines TRBV27 with TRBJ1-1; possibly TRBD1 for D (6 bases). V lost 6 bases and J 5 bases, leaving 13 bases between the germline ends. Germline values: CDR1 MNHEY, CDR2 SMNVEV (reference sequence). The CDR3 runs to 13 residues. The CDR3 reads CASSYIQGTEAFF. CDR3 nucleotide sequence: TGTGCCAGCAGCTACATACAGGGAACTGAAGCTTTCTTT.

By share of the sample, this clone is medium-sized. This chain uses TRBV19 with TRBJ1-2; D ambiguous. The CDR3 has 12 residues. V lost 10 bases and J lost 0, with 9 bases in between. In germline, CDR1 is LNHDA, CDR2 SQIVND (reference sequence). The CDR3 reads CATVAANYGYTF. The CDR3 DNA is TGTGCCACCGTAGCTGCTAACTATGGCTACACCTTC.

This sequence joins TRBV6-5 and TRBJ2-2; D possibly corresponds to TRBD1 (7 bases). Trimming removed 0 bases at V and 6 bases at J, with 14 bases between. The CDR3 is 16 residues long. Germline CDR1 reads MNHEY; CDR2 reads SVGAGI. DNA of the CDR3: TGTGCCAGCAGTTACTCGGCCAGGGGGGCAGCCGGGGAGCTGTTTTTT. Translation gives CASSYSARGAAGELFF.

This chain joins TRBV11-2 and TRBJ1-2; no clear D gene. The CDR3 covers 16 residues. Germline CDR1 SGHAT, CDR2 FQNNGV. V lost 4 bases, J lost 5 bases, and 20 bases lay in between. CDR3 protein: CASSSRTTGGEYGYTF. The CDR3 nucleotides are TGTGCCAGCAGCTCCCGGACGACCGGAGGAGAGTATGGCTACACCTTC.